The rows below give T cell receptor beta chains drawn from one sample of a study of T cells in Graves' hyperthyroidism and ophthalmopathy. Via MiXCR, TCRdb re-called the multiplex PCR reads, giving one row per CDR3 protein. The sample carries around 620,000 distinct CDR3 sequences, about 17% recorded once. Material: blood. Receptors originate from a young woman with Graves' hyperthyroidism. Both conserved end residues are trimmed from each CDR3. D genes are given only for firm matches. Size tells how often a clone was seen (once, few, many) or the class of an expanded clone, and some rows leave it out.

v_call: TRBV18; j_call: TRBJ2-2; clone_size: -; d_call: -; cdr3_aa: ASSLYQSAGNTGELF
v_call: TRBV2; j_call: TRBJ2-7; clone_size: many; d_call: -; cdr3_aa: ASSDDRTRYEQY
v_call: TRBV12-3/TRBV12-4; j_call: TRBJ1-1; clone_size: many; d_call: -; cdr3_aa: ASRSSNTEAF
v_call: TRBV13; j_call: TRBJ1-5; clone_size: few; d_call: TRBD1; cdr3_aa: ASSLRQGHGNQPQH
v_call: TRBV28; j_call: TRBJ2-1; clone_size: -; d_call: -; cdr3_aa: ASSYGTDNEQF
v_call: TRBV28; j_call: TRBJ2-1; clone_size: many; d_call: -; cdr3_aa: ASSLVHTSSVSSEQF
v_call: TRBV24-1; j_call: TRBJ2-3; clone_size: few; d_call: TRBD1; cdr3_aa: ATDGQVDGGGFSTDTQY
v_call: TRBV4-2; j_call: TRBJ2-3; clone_size: -; d_call: TRBD2; cdr3_aa: ASSQPTSGRATDTQY
v_call: TRBV5-1; j_call: TRBJ1-3; clone_size: -; d_call: TRBD1; cdr3_aa: ASSSDRGRANTIY
v_call: TRBV30; j_call: TRBJ2-3; clone_size: many; d_call: -; cdr3_aa: ACPRSNSDTQY
v_call: TRBV29-1; j_call: TRBJ1-1; clone_size: few; d_call: -; cdr3_aa: SVEALTRQGTEAF
v_call: TRBV3-1; j_call: TRBJ1-2; clone_size: few; d_call: -; cdr3_aa: ASSSESRDPEGGYT
v_call: TRBV24-1; j_call: TRBJ1-1; clone_size: few; d_call: -; cdr3_aa: ATSPPGSAEAF
v_call: TRBV4-2; j_call: TRBJ2-1; clone_size: -; d_call: -; cdr3_aa: ASSQGPTGAENNEQF
v_call: TRBV6-2/TRBV6-3; j_call: TRBJ1-2; clone_size: few; d_call: -; cdr3_aa: ASSGPAFRNYGYT
v_call: TRBV28; j_call: TRBJ2-4; clone_size: many; d_call: -; cdr3_aa: ASSLRRTKNIQY
v_call: TRBV28; j_call: TRBJ1-1; clone_size: many; d_call: -; cdr3_aa: ASILTANTEAF